A single sample is the source of the 18 T cell receptor beta chains below, sequenced in a study of beta chain features in type 1 diabetes. The entirety of the isolated RNA underwent reverse transcription, so expressed TCRB transcripts were sequenced. Produced via immunoSEQ multiplex PCR; TCRdb's table is partial and in-frame only. Here the sample spans 680,000 or so clones, less than 20% being singletons. Source material: naive CD4+ T cells from blood. The receptors shown here come from a man between 18 and 35 years old in good health.

This sequence joins TRBV19 and TRBJ1-1, with a possible D match to TRBD1 (5 bases). The CDR3 runs 15 residues. With 7 bases removed from V and 1 base from J, the gap between germline ends came to 16 bases. Germline V lookup: CDR1 LNHDA, CDR2 SQIVND (reference sequence). The CDR3 DNA sequence: TGTGCCAGTACCTTTCGAGGGGCGGGGAACACTGAAGCTTTCTTT. Its translation is CASTFRGAGNTEAFF.

V and J are TRBV5-5 and TRBJ2-3, with D possibly being TRBD2 (6 bases). V lost 4 bases to trimming and J lost 6 bases, with 9 bases between them. The germline CDR1 and CDR2 sequences are SGHKS and YYEKEE (reference sequence). This CDR3 comprises 12 residues. The chain's CDR3 is CASSRDWDTQYF. The CDR3 bases are TGTGCCAGCAGCCGGGACTGGGATACGCAGTATTTT.

This clone was seen more than once but under ten times. V and J are TRBV7-3 and TRBJ1-1; D ambiguous. The germline V and J ends were trimmed by 4 bases and 1 base, with 10 bases remaining between them. The CDR3 extends over 14 amino acids. Germline V gene sequence: CDR1 SGHTA, CDR2 FQGTGA. The CDR3 sequence is CASSSRPKNTEAFF. The CDR3 nucleotides read TGTGCCAGCAGCTCTAGGCCCAAGAACACTGAAGCTTTCTTT. The entire variable domain, with the rest obtained from reference TRBV7-3 and TRBJ1-1, is as follows: GAGVSQTPSNKVTEKGKYVELRCDPISGHTALYWYRQSLGQGPEFLIYFQGTGAADDSGLPNDRFFAVRPEGSVSTLKIQRTERGDSAVYLCASSSRPKNTEAFFGQGTRLTVV.

This CDR3 is CASSFVRQGGYEQYF. CDR3 DNA: TGTGCCAGTAGTTTTGTTCGACAGGGCGGCTACGAGCAGTACTTC. V is TRBV19 and J is TRBJ2-7, with 7 bases that match TRBD1. The CDR3 is 15 residues long. Germline V gives CDR1 LNHDA, CDR2 SQIVND (reference sequence). With 5 bases clipped from V and 3 bases from J, the junction kept 10 bases outside the gene matches.

In this sample, this clone turned up a few times. The V and J genes are TRBV4-3 and TRBJ2-1; the match to TRBD2 covers 10 bases. The CDR3 runs to 20 residues. V lost 0 bases to trimming and J lost 0 bases; unmatched junction nucleotides: 11. CDR1 LGHNA and CDR2 YSLEER come from the germline V gene. The DNA for the CDR3 is TGCGCCAGCAGCCAAGATTTAGCGGGAGGACCGTTCTTCTCCTACAATGAGCAGTTCTTC. Encoded protein: CASSQDLAGGPFFSYNEQFF.

V usage is TRBV7-6 and J usage is TRBJ2-3; D might be TRBD1 or TRBD2, each matching 6 bases. Germline-derived CDR1 and CDR2 are SGHVS and FNYEAQ. Trimming shortened V by 3 bases and J by 6 bases, and 10 bases separated the two germline ends. The CDR3 contains 13 residues. Here the CDR3 reads CASSLGGADTQYF. The CDR3 coding sequence is TGTGCCAGCAGCTTGGGGGGCGCGGATACGCAGTATTTT.

This clone showed up just a few times. V usage is TRBV29-1 and J usage is TRBJ2-4, with unresolved D. The CDR3 is made up of 12 amino acids. CDR1 is SQVTM, CDR2 ANQGSEA, per germline. Between the trimmed V and J ends, which lost 6 bases and 0 bases, there was a span of 6 bases. The CDR3: CSVHLAKNIQYF. The CDR3 DNA reads as TGCAGCGTCCACCTAGCCAAAAACATTCAGTACTTC.

This clone has just a few counts. The chain recombines TRBV28 with TRBJ1-5; maybe TRBD1 (6 bases). Germline V gives CDR1 MDHEN, CDR2 SYDVKM. CDR3 length: 13 amino acids. V was cut by 6 bases and J by 8 bases, with 14 bases left in between. The CDR3 spells CASRPQGGEPQHF. The CDR3 nucleotides read TGTGCCAGCAGACCACAGGGCGGCGAGCCCCAGCATTTT.

This clone was picked up a small number of times. The J gene is TRBJ1-1, the V gene TRBV7-9; D gene uncertain. Trimming left V 1 base short and J 1 base short, with 7 bases between. Looked up from germline, CDR1 is SEHNR and CDR2 is FQNEAQ (reference sequence). The CDR3 has 14 residues. Here the CDR3 reads CASSLEGSNTEAFF. The CDR3 DNA follows: TGTGCCAGCAGCTTAGAGGGTTCGAACACTGAAGCTTTCTTT. The whole variable domain, filled in from reference TRBV7-9 and TRBJ1-1, reads DTGVSQNPRHKITKRGQNVTFRCDPISEHNRLYWYRQTLGQGPEFLTYFQNEAQLEKSRLLSDRFSAERPKGSFSTLEIQRTEQGDSAMYLCASSLEGSNTEAFFGQGTRLTVV.

This clone was counted a few times. J is TRBJ2-7 and V is TRBV6-7; 8 nucleotides match TRBD1. TRBV6-7 is filed as an ORF, its function uncertain. The CDR3 totals 14 residues. Trimming removed 9 bases from V and 7 bases from J; junction bases left unmatched: 14. CDR3 sequence reads: CARVTKHRDREQYF. The CDR3 region has the DNA TGTGCCAGAGTAACAAAACACCGGGACAGGGAGCAGTACTTC.

The chain carries TRBV28 and TRBJ1-6; D may be TRBD1 (5 bases). CDR1 MDHEN and CDR2 SYDVKM come from the germline V gene. Trimming stripped 8 bases from V and 5 bases from J, with 13 bases between. The CDR3 loop spans 14 amino acids. Written as DNA, the CDR3 is TGTGCCAGCGCAAGGGGTAGGAATAATTCACCCCTCCACTTT. This encodes CASARGRNNSPLHF.

This clone was seen a handful of times. The gene calls are TRBV14 and TRBJ1-2, with no clear D. Trimming took 2 bases from V and 0 from J, leaving 1 base between them. Germline CDR1 and CDR2: SGHDN and FVKESK. The length of the CDR3 is 12 residues. The DNA of the CDR3 is TGTGCCAGCAGCCAACCTAACTATGGCTACACCTTC. The encoded protein is CASSQPNYGYTF.

This clone was found a few times. The CDR3 sequence: CASSQSIRSCSSTDTQYF. The CDR3 nucleotides read TGCGCCAGCAGTCAATCGATCCGGAGTTGCTCTAGCACAGATACGCAGTATTTT. V usage is TRBV23-1 and J usage is TRBJ2-3; no definite D call. TRBV23-1 is an ORF for which the function is uncertain. This CDR3 has 18 residues. V was trimmed by 0 bases and J by 0 bases, leaving 16 bases between them.

The J gene is TRBJ2-6, the V gene TRBV18; D is undetermined. Trimming took 5 bases from V and 2 from J, leaving 13 bases between them. The CDR3 covers 16 residues. Germline lookup yields CDR1 KGHSH and CDR2 LQKENI. CDR3 nucleotide sequence: TGTGCCAGCTCAAAATCCCCCGTCCCTGGGGCCAACGTCCTGACTTTC. Translated: CASSKSPVPGANVLTF.

This clone was counted only a few times. The J gene is TRBJ2-3, the V gene TRBV7-2; D not certain. The germline V gene has CDR1 SGHTA and CDR2 FQGNSA. This CDR3 region has 13 residues. V was clipped by 4 bases and J by 3 bases, with 8 bases between them. The CDR3: CASSSLWTDTQYF. The CDR3 DNA follows: TGTGCCAGCAGCTCATTATGGACAGATACGCAGTATTTT. The entire variable domain, with the rest obtained from reference TRBV7-2 and TRBJ2-3, is as follows: GAGVSQSPSNKVTEKGKDVELRCDPISGHTALYWYRQSLGQGLEFLIYFQGNSAPDKSGLPSDRFSAERTGGSVSTLTIQRTQQEDSAVYLCASSSLWTDTQYFGPGTRLTVL.

This clone was counted only a few times. The chain recombines TRBV19 with TRBJ2-4; the D gene is possibly TRBD2 (5 bases). The CDR3 spans 18 residues. Per the germline V gene, CDR1 is LNHDA and CDR2 is SQIVND (reference sequence). With 3 bases removed from V and 2 bases from J, the gap between germline ends came to 20 bases. DNA of the CDR3: TGTGCCAGTAGTATCCCCCCGACGGACTCTATATCCAAAAACATTCAGTACTTC. Protein product: CASSIPPTDSISKNIQYF.

CDR3 coding DNA: TGTGCCAGCAGCCCCGGATACAGGGGATGGGAGACCCAGTACTTC. This gives the protein CASSPGYRGWETQYF. This chain connects TRBV6-6 to TRBJ2-5, with 7 bases identical to TRBD1. Germline-derived CDR1 and CDR2 are MNHNY and SVGAGI (reference sequence). This CDR3 comprises 15 residues. V lost 6 bases and J lost 5; bases outside the gene matches: 12.

The chain uses TRBV6-6 and TRBJ1-5; D ambiguous. Trimming took off 7 bases at V and 1 base at J, with 5 bases between the two ends. The CDR3 runs to 12 residues. Germline V gene data show CDR1 as MNHNY and CDR2 as SVGAGI (reference sequence). The CDR3 sequence is CASTGSNQPQHF. CDR3 coding DNA: TGTGCCAGCACCGGAAGCAATCAGCCCCAGCATTTT.